The entry below describes one T cell receptor (beta chain). This entry comes from a study of blood T cell repertoires in COVID-19. V trimming: 6 bases; J trimming: 6 bases; junction bases outside the gene matches: 17. Germline CDR1 and CDR2: WNHNN and SYGVQD (reference sequence). The CDR3 contains 17 residues. Clones were sequenced by immunoSEQ multiplex PCR, and TCRdb holds only the in-frame ones, with some missing. Of roughly 19,000 clones detected, approximately 91% appear once; the ten largest clones hold over 8.5%. The TCR originated in a human donor in a cohort sampled during active COVID-19. The V and J genes are TRBV10-1 and TRBJ1-5; 7 nucleotides match TRBD1. Sequencing was performed on peripheral blood. The CDR3 sequence: CASSLASRRQGGQPQHF. The CDR3 nucleotides read TGCGCCAGCAGCCTTGCGAGCCGGAGACAGGGCGGTCAGCCCCAGCATTTT.